This T cell receptor beta chain was recovered during a study of cytomegalovirus exposure and HLA in healthy donors. Remarks on this clone: The junction departs from the called germline gene at one end, perhaps through a read error.

The germline gives CDR1 KGHSH, CDR2 LQKENI. The CDR3 is made up of 16 amino acids. PCR primers comprised 60 Vbeta and 13 Jbeta primers. Generated by immunoSEQ multiplex PCR, the TCRdb table keeps only in-frame clones and is missing some. The sample carries under 120,000 clones, 79% recorded once. The clonotype originates from a woman in her thirties or forties in good health and CMV-seronegative. The sample taken for sequencing was PBMCs. The rearrangement links TRBV18 to TRBJ1-5; 11 positions match TRBD1. Here the CDR3 reads CVSSLNRDRGNQPQHF. CDR3 sequence (DNA): TGTGTCAGCTCACTGAATCGGGACAGGGGGAATCAGCCCCAGCATTTT.